The entry below describes one T cell receptor (beta chain). Produced via immunoSEQ multiplex PCR; TCRdb's table is partial and in-frame only. This table has approximately 85,000 clones, 80% to 90% appearing once. This sample was included in a study of blood T cell repertoires in COVID-19. Germline-derived CDR1 and CDR2 are ENHRY and SYGVKD. CDR3 length equals 15 residues. With 4 bases removed from V and 0 bases from J, the gap between germline ends came to 10 bases. Source material: peripheral blood. This TCR came from a man between 50 and 59 years old with active or convalescent COVID-19. This chain links TRBV10-3 with TRBJ1-5, with a possible D match to TRBD1 (5 bases). This CDR3 is CAISATAFSNQPQHF. The DNA of the CDR3 is TGTGCCATCAGTGCGACAGCCTTTAGCAATCAGCCCCAGCATTTT.